The TCR beta chain under discussion was sequenced for a study of Graves' ophthalmopathy and Graves' hyperthyroidism. RNA transcripts were the source from which TCR beta CDR3 regions were amplified. HTBI-primed first-round RT-PCR preceded second-round multiplex PCR. TCRdb called the multiplex PCR reads again in MiXCR, with one record for every CDR3 protein. The sample shows about 1.1 million distinct CDR3 sequences, roughly two fifths of them seen only once. This clonotype was detected a few times. Exclusion criteria comprised other autoimmune diseases, uncontrolled infections, pregnancy or lactation in patients. Physicians reached a diagnosis by relying on clinical symptoms, serum thyroxine, TRAb, thyroid ultrasound and orbital computed tomography. Sequencing was done on a sample of peripheral blood or thyroid tissue (not recorded which). This TCR was recovered from an adult man with Graves' hyperthyroidism.

In nucleotides, the CDR3 is TGTGCCAGCAGCTTGGTGGACACGTCCGGGGAGCTGTTTTTT. Amino acid sequence: CASSLVDTSGELFF. The chain links TRBV5-4 to TRBJ2-2, with D maybe TRBD1 (5 bases). Germline lookup yields CDR1 SGHNT and CDR2 YYREEE (reference sequence). The V and J ends lost 0 bases and 6 bases respectively, with 9 bases between them. This CDR3 has 14 residues.